Listed here are 24 T cell receptor beta chains from one sample, sequenced in a study of memory CD4+ T cells and cytomegalovirus serostatus. Method: immunoSEQ multiplex PCR; TCRdb's copy keeps in-frame clones and lacks some. The sample consists of approximately 74,000 clones, about 80% of them appearing once. Single viable CD3+CD4+CD8-CD45RO+ cells were sorted as the memory CD4+ T cells. The sample was memory CD4+ T cells from blood. All receptors come from an adult in good health and CMV-seropositive.

The J gene is TRBJ2-7, the V gene TRBV10-3, with 10 bases that match TRBD1. Germline V gives CDR1 ENHRY, CDR2 SYGVKD. The CDR3 is made up of 13 amino acids. V lost 10 bases to trimming and J lost 2 bases; unmatched junction nucleotides: 5. As DNA, the CDR3 is TGTGCCACCGGACAGGGGGACCCCTACGAGCAGTACTTC. It yields the protein CATGQGDPYEQYF.

The gene calls are TRBV7-8 and TRBJ2-3; TRBD2 matches at 10 bases. V shed 1 base, J shed 4 bases, and the junction held 8 bases outside the gene matches. The CDR3 loop spans 17 amino acids. The germline V gene has CDR1 SGHVS and CDR2 FQNEAQ. The CDR3 sequence is CASSLVGAGGQADTQYF. CDR3 nucleotide sequence: TGTGCCAGCAGCTTAGTTGGAGCGGGAGGGCAGGCAGATACGCAGTATTTT. The entire variable domain, with the rest obtained from reference TRBV7-8 and TRBJ2-3, is as follows: GAGVSQSPRYKVAKRGQDVALRCDPISGHVSLFWYQQALGQGPEFLTYFQNEAQLDKSGLPSDRFFAERPEGSVSTLKIQRTQQEDSAVYLCASSLVGAGGQADTQYFGPGTRLTVL.

The chain combines TRBV6-6 with TRBJ1-1; D may be TRBD1 (5 bases). The CDR3 spans 13 residues. Germline loops: CDR1 MNHNY, CDR2 SVGAGI (reference sequence). Trimming removed 5 bases at V and 6 bases at J, with 13 bases between. The CDR3 DNA reads TGTGCCAGCAGTACAGGAGGAGGAGCTGAAGCTTTCTTT. Translation: CASSTGGGAEAFF.

This clone is a singleton in its sample. The V gene is TRBV5-1, the J gene TRBJ2-6; 8 bases line up with TRBD1. The length of the CDR3 is 18 residues. Trimming removed 1 base from V and 4 bases from J; junction bases left unmatched: 10. Germline V gene lookup returns CDR1 SGHRS and CDR2 YFSETQ. The CDR3 nucleotides are TGCGCCAGCAGCTTGACGTCCGCAGGGGGCACAGGGGCCAACGTCCTGACTTTC. The encoded protein is CASSLTSAGGTGANVLTF.

The rearrangement uses TRBV9 and TRBJ2-5; 8 nucleotides line up with TRBD2. The germline gives CDR1 SGDLS, CDR2 YYNGEE. V gave up 1 base and J gave up 4 bases; unmatched junction bases: 0. This CDR3 spans 13 amino acids. The CDR3 spells CASSVLAGETQYF. The CDR3 DNA reads TGTGCCAGCAGCGTACTAGCGGGAGAGACCCAGTACTTC.

This chain links TRBV6-5 with TRBJ2-2, with D hard to call. Trimming removed 4 bases at V and 1 base at J, with 7 bases between. In germline, CDR1 is MNHEY, CDR2 SVGAGI. This CDR3 is 14 amino acids long. The CDR3 reads CASSFPENTGELFF. The CDR3 nucleotides read TGTGCCAGCAGTTTCCCAGAGAACACCGGGGAGCTGTTTTTT.

The CDR3 loop is CASSPRGHGYTF. CDR3 bases: TGCGCCAGCAGCCCTCGGGGTCATGGCTACACCTTC. This chain links TRBV5-1 with TRBJ1-2; D is unresolved. The CDR3 totals 12 residues. From germline, CDR1 is SGHRS and CDR2 YFSETQ. V was clipped by 4 bases and J by 6 bases, with 10 bases between them.

The gene calls are TRBV29-1 and TRBJ1-4, with TRBD1 matching 7 bases. CDR3 length: 14 residues. The germline CDR1 and CDR2 sequences are SQVTM and ANQGSEA. V was clipped by 0 bases and J by 6 bases; unmatched bases: 4. In nucleotides, the CDR3 is TGCAGCGTTGAAGATGGGCAGGGGGATGAAAAACTGTTTTTT. It is translated as CSVEDGQGDEKLFF. The entire variable domain, with the rest obtained from reference TRBV29-1 and TRBJ1-4, is as follows: SAVISQKPSRDICQRGTSLTIQCQVDSQVTMMFWYRQQPGQSLTLIATANQGSEATYESGFVIDKFPISRPNLTFSTLTVSNMSPEDSSIYLCSVEDGQGDEKLFFGSGTQLSVL.

In this sample, this clone turned up a few times. This CDR3 is also generated by other DNA sequences in the sample. This chain connects TRBV7-6 to TRBJ2-2, with D unresolved. The CDR3 totals 13 residues. The ends were cut back, 0 bases at V and 4 bases at J, with 3 bases in the middle. The germline V gene has CDR1 SGHVS and CDR2 FNYEAQ. As DNA, the CDR3 is TGTGCCAGCAGCTTAGCTAGCACCGGGGAGCTGTTTTTT. Its protein is CASSLASTGELFF.

The gene calls are TRBV28 and TRBJ2-2; D is unresolved. The CDR3 is made up of 15 amino acids. Germline V gene data show CDR1 as MDHEN and CDR2 as SYDVKM. V gave up 2 bases and J gave up 3 bases, with 10 bases separating them. The CDR3 loop is CASSLIPGDTGELFF. As DNA, the CDR3 is TGTGCCAGCAGTTTAATCCCTGGGGACACCGGGGAGCTGTTTTTT.

The genes are TRBV7-2 and TRBJ2-7, with TRBD2 identical over 12 bases. There are 16 residues in the CDR3. CDR1 is SGHTA, CDR2 FQGNSA, per germline. The junction had 4 bases not matched to a gene; V was cut back by 0 bases and J by 4 bases. CDR3 residues: CASSLAGGLAGYEQYF. The CDR3 DNA is TGTGCCAGCAGCTTAGCGGGAGGACTAGCGGGATACGAGCAGTACTTC. Based on the CDR3 plus reference TRBV7-2 and TRBJ2-7, the full variable domain is GAGVSQSPSNKVTEKGKDVELRCDPISGHTALYWYRQSLGQGLEFLIYFQGNSAPDKSGLPSDRFSAERTGGSVSTLTIQRTQQEDSAVYLCASSLAGGLAGYEQYFGPGTRLTVT.

The chain carries TRBV11-3 and TRBJ2-1; D tentatively fits TRBD1 or TRBD2 (5 bases each). In germline, CDR1 is SGHNT, CDR2 YENEEA. The ends were cut back, 4 bases at V and 5 bases at J, with 12 bases in the middle. The CDR3 spans 14 residues. The CDR3 DNA is TGTGCCAGCAGCTGGGGACGGAGTAACAATGAGCAGTTCTTC. Translation: CASSWGRSNNEQFF.

The chain joins TRBV7-9 to TRBJ1-2; no clear D. Trimming cost V 2 bases and J 14 bases, with 15 bases left between them. Germline assignment: CDR1 SEHNR and CDR2 FQNEAQ (reference sequence). CDR3 length equals 12 residues. Here the CDR3 reads CASSLMGPEATF. The CDR3 DNA reads as TGTGCCAGCAGCTTAATGGGCCCTGAAGCAACCTTC.

This sequence joins TRBV10-1 and TRBJ1-1; 7 nucleotides match TRBD1. Germline lookup yields CDR1 WNHNN and CDR2 SYGVQD (reference sequence). The ends lost 4 bases at V and 2 bases at J; junction bases unmatched: 4. The CDR3 consists of 14 residues. The CDR3 spells CASSGTGPNTEAFF. The CDR3 DNA reads TGCGCCAGCAGTGGGACAGGCCCAAACACTGAAGCTTTCTTT.

The sample holds a few counts of this clone. The V gene is TRBV30, the J gene TRBJ1-5, with 8 bases aligning to TRBD1. The trim removed 0 bases at V and 6 bases at J, leaving 4 bases unmatched. The CDR3 contains 14 residues. The germline V gene has CDR1 GTSNPN and CDR2 SVGIG (reference sequence). CDR3 amino acids: CAWSVQQGVQPQHF. Here the CDR3 DNA reads TGTGCCTGGAGTGTACAACAGGGGGTTCAGCCCCAGCATTTT.

The chain carries TRBV5-4 and TRBJ2-3; D possibly matches TRBD1 or TRBD2 (5 bases each). The V and J ends lost 4 bases and 8 bases respectively, with 20 bases between them. The germline CDR1 and CDR2 sequences are SGHNT and YYREEE (reference sequence). The CDR3 totals 15 residues. The CDR3 bases are TGTGCCAGCAGCCCCCCCCTACAGGACTTAGGTACGCAGTATTTT. This sequence encodes CASSPPLQDLGTQYF.

The chain recombines TRBV7-2 with TRBJ2-3; D might be TRBD2 (6 bases). Per germline, CDR1 SGHTA and CDR2 FQGNSA. This CDR3 spans 15 amino acids. The ends were cut back, 1 base at V and 2 bases at J, with 10 bases in the middle. In DNA, the CDR3 is TGTGCCAGCAGCTTAGACGGGAGAGTCACAGATACGCAGTATTTT. It codes for CASSLDGRVTDTQYF.

The chain combines TRBV7-9 with TRBJ1-6; 7 nucleotides match TRBD1. This CDR3 comprises 14 residues. Trimming cost V 6 bases and J 14 bases; bases outside gene matches: 13. Germline CDR1 SEHNR, CDR2 FQNEAQ (reference sequence). The CDR3 is CASSPGTAALSLHF. The CDR3 DNA follows: TGTGCCAGCAGTCCCGGGACAGCCGCGCTGTCCCTCCACTTT.

The chain combines TRBV4-3 with TRBJ2-2; 14 positions agree with TRBD2. The CDR3 has 20 amino acids. V lost 2 bases to trimming and J lost 3 bases; unmatched junction nucleotides: 11. Germline V gene sequence: CDR1 LGHNA, CDR2 YSLEER. The CDR3 sequence is CASSQKTSGRAGWDTGELFF. In nucleotides, the CDR3 is TGCGCCAGCAGCCAAAAGACTAGCGGGAGGGCCGGATGGGACACCGGGGAGCTGTTTTTT.

V and J are TRBV27 and TRBJ1-1, with D possibly matching TRBD1 (5 bases). The CDR3 is 16 residues long. Per germline, CDR1 MNHEY and CDR2 SMNVEV (reference sequence). Trimming removed 5 bases from V and 0 bases from J, with 16 bases in between. The CDR3 protein is CASSLKPGRLNTEAFF. As DNA, the CDR3 is TGTGCCAGCAGTCTAAAACCGGGACGCTTGAACACTGAAGCTTTCTTT.

This chain connects TRBV9 to TRBJ2-5; TRBD1 matches at 7 bases. This CDR3 region has 14 residues. V trimming: 1 base; J trimming: 5 bases; junction bases outside the gene matches: 5. CDR1 is SGDLS, CDR2 YYNGEE, per germline. CDR3 DNA: TGTGCCAGCAGCGTACTGTCCAGGGGGGAGACCCAGTACTTC. Its protein is CASSVLSRGETQYF.

This chain uses TRBV5-4 with TRBJ2-4; the D gene is possibly TRBD1 (6 bases). The germline V and J ends were trimmed by 5 bases and 8 bases, with 14 bases remaining between them. This CDR3 is 13 amino acids long. The germline gives CDR1 SGHNT, CDR2 YYREEE (reference sequence). The CDR3, as DNA: TGTGCCAGCAGTTTACAGGGATCGGACATTCAGTACTTC. Protein: CASSLQGSDIQYF.

The chain uses TRBV5-4 and TRBJ2-7; 12 bases fit TRBD1. V lost 0 bases, J lost 6 bases, and 13 bases stayed unmatched. Germline CDR1 and CDR2: SGHNT and YYREEE (reference sequence). The CDR3 runs to 18 residues. CDR3 in DNA: TGTGCCAGCAGCTTGGAACCGGGACAGGGGGCTCCTTTGGGCGAGCAGTACTTC. Translating it yields CASSLEPGQGAPLGEQYF. The full variable domain, completed using reference TRBV5-4 and TRBJ2-7, is ETGVTQSPTHLIKTRGQQVTLRCSSQSGHNTVSWYQQALGQGPQFIFQYYREEENGRGNFPPRFSGLQFPNYSSELNVNALELDDSALYLCASSLEPGQGAPLGEQYFGPGTRLTVT.

The CDR3 DNA reads as TGTGCCAGCAGCTTAGAGGTCTACGAGCAGTACTTC. Its translation is CASSLEVYEQYF. This rearrangement joins TRBV28 to TRBJ2-7; D is undetermined. The CDR3 spans 12 residues. Trimming left V 6 bases short and J 3 bases short, with 9 bases between. Germline CDR1 is MDHEN and CDR2 is SYDVKM.